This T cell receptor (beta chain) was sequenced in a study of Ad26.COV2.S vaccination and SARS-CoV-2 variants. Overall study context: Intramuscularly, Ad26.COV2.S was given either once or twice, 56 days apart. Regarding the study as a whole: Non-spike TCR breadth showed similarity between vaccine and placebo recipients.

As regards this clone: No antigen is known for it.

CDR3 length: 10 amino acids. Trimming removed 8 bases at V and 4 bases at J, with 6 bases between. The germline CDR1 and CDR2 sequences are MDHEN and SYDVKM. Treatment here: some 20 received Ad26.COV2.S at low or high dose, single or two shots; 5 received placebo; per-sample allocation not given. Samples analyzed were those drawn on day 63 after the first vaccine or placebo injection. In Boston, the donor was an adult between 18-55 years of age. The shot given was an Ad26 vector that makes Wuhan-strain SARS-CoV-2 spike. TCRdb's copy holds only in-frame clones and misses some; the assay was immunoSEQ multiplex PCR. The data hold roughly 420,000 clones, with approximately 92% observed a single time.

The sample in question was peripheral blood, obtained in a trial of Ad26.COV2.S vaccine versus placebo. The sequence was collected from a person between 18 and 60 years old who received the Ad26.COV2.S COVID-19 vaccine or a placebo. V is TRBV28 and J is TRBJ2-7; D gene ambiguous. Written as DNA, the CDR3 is TGTGCCAGCGGAAGTTACGAGCAGTACTTC. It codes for CASGSYEQYF.